The clone carrying this TCR beta chain has only a few counts. Its antigen is as yet unknown. TCRdb recomputed calls from the RT-PCR reads with MiXCR, one row per CDR3 protein. The sample holds a few hundred thousand distinct CDR3 sequences, over 9% seen once. This CDR3 has 16 amino acids. These data come from a study of response to subunit inactivated influenza vaccine. General study results and limits: New T cells are recruited in small numbers by each seasonal influenza vaccination, according to the authors' suggestion.

The sequences come from non-naive T cells sorted from PBMCs, collected less than 15 days before vaccination. The sequence derives from a middle-aged man who received an inactivated influenza vaccine. This chain uses TRBV21-1 with TRBJ2-3. TRBV21-1 is designated a pseudogene. In DNA form, the CDR3 reads TGTGCCAGCAGCAATCGCGTATGCTTTAGCACAGATACGCAGTATTTT. The encoded protein is CASSNRVCFSTDTQYF.